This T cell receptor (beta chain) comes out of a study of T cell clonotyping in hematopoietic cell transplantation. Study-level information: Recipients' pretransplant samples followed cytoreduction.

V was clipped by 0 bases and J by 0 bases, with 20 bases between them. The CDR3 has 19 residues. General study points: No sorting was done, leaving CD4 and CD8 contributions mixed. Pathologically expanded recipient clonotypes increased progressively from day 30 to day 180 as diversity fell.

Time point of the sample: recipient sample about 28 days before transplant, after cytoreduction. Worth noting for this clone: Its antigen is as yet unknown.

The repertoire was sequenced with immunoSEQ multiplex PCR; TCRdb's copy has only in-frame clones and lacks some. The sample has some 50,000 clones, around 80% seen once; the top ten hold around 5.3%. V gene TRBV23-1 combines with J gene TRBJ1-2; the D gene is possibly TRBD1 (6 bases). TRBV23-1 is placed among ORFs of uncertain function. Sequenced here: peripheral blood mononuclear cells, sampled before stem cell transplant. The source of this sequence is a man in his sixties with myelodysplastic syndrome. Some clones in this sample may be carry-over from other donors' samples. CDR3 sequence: CASSQSREGTRGANYGYTF. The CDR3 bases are TGCGCCAGCAGTCAATCTCGCGAGGGCACCAGGGGAGCTAACTATGGCTACACCTTC.